A single sample gave rise to the 26 T cell receptor beta chains below, sequenced in a study of tumor-infiltrating lymphocytes in primary liver carcinoma. Co-extracting RNA and DNA was done with about 20-33 mg of unsorted bulk tissue as input. The investigators made TCR beta cDNA from around 530 ng total RNA, using a constant-region primer. Slightly modified ARM-PCR with three nested multiplex PCR rounds yielded TCR beta libraries. A C-beta reverse primer was combined with TRBV1-TRBV30 forward primers in the first two PCR rounds, and each round had roughly 9 cycles. One entry per CDR3 protein results from TCRdb running MiXCR on the multiplex PCR reads. The sample records 95,000 to 100,000 distinct CDR3 sequences, 65% to 75% being singletons. Sequenced: liver tumor tissue from sampling region 2. Subset in this sample: tumor region T2, inferior pole. Receptors were obtained from a woman aged 55-75 years with primary liver carcinoma and hepatitis B virus infection.

Turning to this clonotype: A read error may be the cause here, since a much bigger clone is one base away. This chain uses TRBV7-9 with TRBJ2-1; D unresolved. CDR1 and CDR2 from the germline V gene are SEHNR and FQNEAQ (reference sequence). This CDR3 contains 14 residues. The ends were cut back, 4 bases at V and 6 bases at J, with 13 bases in the middle. The DNA of the CDR3 is TGTGCCAGCAGCTCCGTGCGGCTAACCAATGAGCAGTTCTTC. It encodes CASSSVRLTNEQFF.

As for this clonotype: This is likely a read error, given that the CDR3 carries no conserved phenylalanine or tryptophan at its end. The V gene is TRBV5-4, the J gene TRBJ2-1; maybe TRBD2 (6 bases). The CDR3 loop spans 15 amino acids. In germline, CDR1 is SGHNT, CDR2 YYREEE (reference sequence). CDR3 nucleotides: TGTACCAGCAGCTCAACTAGCCGGAGTCACAATGAGCAGTTCTCC. Amino acid sequence: CTSSSTSRSHNEQFS.

This clonotype showed up many times. J is TRBJ2-7 and V is TRBV4-1; D gene uncertain. Germline-derived CDR1 and CDR2 are MGHRA and YSYEKL. V was trimmed by 1 base and J by 2 bases, leaving 9 bases between them. The CDR3 covers 14 residues. The CDR3 bases are TGCGCCAGCAGCCAAGTTGGGCAGGCCTACGAGCAGTACTTC. Translation gives CASSQVGQAYEQYF.

A note on this clonotype: A much larger clone is a single base away; this may be a read error. The V gene is TRBV30, the J gene TRBJ1-5; TRBD1 matches 7 bases. Germline V gene sequence: CDR1 GTSNPN, CDR2 SVGIG (reference sequence). The CDR3 loop spans 14 amino acids. J gave up 5 bases and V 0 bases, and 4 bases lay outside the gene matches. The CDR3 loop reads CAWSVGQVYQPQHF. CDR3 nucleotides: TGTGCCTGGAGTGTCGGACAGGTCTATCAGCCCCAGCATTTT. The complete variable domain, with remaining parts taken from reference TRBV30 and TRBJ1-5, reads SQTIHQWPATLVQPVGSPLSLECTVEGTSNPNLYWYRQAAGRGLQLLFYSVGIGQISSEVPQNLSASRPQDRQFILSSKKLLLSDSGFYLCAWSVGQVYQPQHFGDGTRLSIL.

This clonotype was detected many times. One end of the junction does not line up with germline, which may come from a read error. This chain links TRBV28 with TRBJ2-2; no reliable D call. The CDR3 loop spans 13 amino acids. Germline CDR1 reads MDHEN; CDR2 reads SYDVKM. CDR3 in DNA: TGTGCCAGCGGTTTAGCGAACACCGGGGAGCTGTTTTTT. Protein: CASGLANTGELFF.

To note about this clonotype: Since a much larger clone is just one base distant, this may be a read error. This chain links TRBV24-1 with TRBJ2-1; 12 bases line up with TRBD2. CDR3 size: 20 residues. Germline CDR1 and CDR2: KGHDR and SFDVKD. The DNA of the CDR3 is TGTGCCATCAGTGAGAGCCCCGGGACTAGCGGGCAGTTCTCCTACAATGAGCAGTTCTTC. This encodes CAISESPGTSGQFSYNEQFF.

This clonotype has ten or more counts. The chain recombines TRBV5-1 with TRBJ2-7, with no clear D. V lost 0 bases and J 3 bases, leaving 13 bases between the germline ends. The germline gives CDR1 SGHRS, CDR2 YFSETQ. The CDR3 consists of 15 residues. In nucleotides, the CDR3 is TGCGCCAGCAGCTTGGAAGGCCTGGGCATCTACGAGCAGTACTTC. Protein sequence: CASSLEGLGIYEQYF.

The chain uses TRBV28 and TRBJ2-1; a possible D gene is TRBD1 (6 bases). The CDR3 is made up of 14 amino acids. The germline CDR1 and CDR2 sequences are MDHEN and SYDVKM. Trimming took off 6 bases at V and 9 bases at J, with 18 bases between the two ends. The chain's CDR3 is CASRRTVGWGEQFF. The DNA for the CDR3 is TGTGCCAGCAGACGGACAGTGGGCTGGGGTGAGCAGTTCTTC.

As to this clonotype: An end of the junction does not agree with germline; a read error may underlie this. The V gene is TRBV6-1, the J gene TRBJ2-2; possibly TRBD1 for D (8 bases). Germline lookup yields CDR1 MNHNS and CDR2 SASEGT. CDR3 length: 14 amino acids. The CDR3 region is CGSSTGGSSGELFF. The CDR3 DNA reads TGTGGCAGCAGTACAGGGGGTAGCAGCGGGGAGTTGTTTTTT.

The CDR3 nucleotides are TGTGCCAGCAGCGTAAGGACTAGCGGCTACAATGAGCAGTTCTTC. It translates to CASSVRTSGYNEQFF. V usage is TRBV11-2 and J usage is TRBJ2-1, with 10 bases identical to TRBD2. Germline lookup yields CDR1 SGHAT and CDR2 FQNNGV. The CDR3 runs to 15 residues. Trimming at V came to 5 bases and at J to 3 bases, leaving 4 bases not matched to a gene.

This clonotype was detected only once. This may stem from a read error, because a much larger clone lies one nucleotide away. This chain uses TRBV7-9 with TRBJ2-5; tentative D call: TRBD1 (6 bases). The germline CDR1 and CDR2 sequences are SEHNR and FQNEAQ (reference sequence). The CDR3 covers 15 residues. The V end lost 1 base, the J end lost 4 bases, and 13 bases lay between the germline ends. The CDR3 sequence: CASSLEQGRGETQYF. The CDR3 DNA follows: TGTGCCAGCAGCTTAGAACAGGGCCGGGGAGAGACCCAGTACTTC.

Note on this clonotype: One end of the junction is discordant with germline, which a read error may explain. CDR3 DNA: TGCGCTAGCAGCCAAGTGAGTGGAGCAGACAGGGGCGCAGATACGCAGTATTTT. Its protein product is CASSQVSGADRGADTQYF. The chain couples TRBV4-1 to TRBJ2-3; TRBD1 matches at 8 bases. Germline V gene data show CDR1 as MGHRA and CDR2 as YSYEKL. The CDR3 totals 18 residues.

This clonotype appeared a few times. This sequence joins TRBV28 and TRBJ2-7; 10 bases match TRBD2. Germline V lookup: CDR1 MDHEN, CDR2 SYDVKM. The CDR3 has 14 amino acids. V lost 6 bases and J lost 6; bases outside the gene matches: 8. The DNA of the CDR3 is TGTGCCAGCAGACACGTAGCGGGAGGTCGCGAGCAGTACTTC. Amino acid sequence: CASRHVAGGREQYF.

For this clonotype: One junction end disagrees with the germline gene, perhaps due to a read error. The chain links TRBV29-1 to TRBJ1-1, with TRBD1 as a possible D gene (6 bases). The germline gives CDR1 SQVTM, CDR2 ANQGSEA. CDR3 size: 12 residues. CDR3 bases: TGTAGCGTCGAAGCGCTCGGGACAGAAGCTTTCTTT. Translation: CSVEALGTEAFF.

This clonotype was recorded at least ten times. V usage is TRBV28 and J usage is TRBJ1-6; 8 nucleotides line up with TRBD1. The V segment lost 4 bases and the J segment 10 bases; nucleotides outside the gene matches: 9. The germline gives CDR1 MDHEN, CDR2 SYDVKM. This CDR3 has 15 amino acids. CDR3 loop: CASSSKDRETSPLHF. In DNA, the CDR3 is TGTGCCAGCAGTTCTAAGGACAGGGAAACATCACCCCTCCACTTT.

About this clonotype itself: As the CDR3 is not closed by the conserved phenylalanine or tryptophan, this likely results from a read error. V is TRBV29-1 and J is TRBJ2-1, with a tentative D call TRBD2 (6 bases). The CDR3 has 14 amino acids. The germline CDR1 and CDR2 sequences are SQVTM and ANQGSEA. The V gene lost 5 bases and the J gene lost 8 bases, with 19 bases spanning the gap. This chain's CDR3 is CSVLDGRGADEQFI. The CDR3, as DNA: TGCAGCGTTCTAGACGGGAGAGGTGCCGATGAGCAGTTCATC.

CDR3 DNA: TGTGCCAGCAGCCGGTGCGGGGCGCGACAGCCCCAGCATTTT. It specifies CASSRCGARQPQHF. J is TRBJ1-5 and V is TRBV14, with a weak D call TRBD1 (5 bases). This CDR3 region has 14 residues. CDR1 and CDR2 from the germline V gene are SGHDN and FVKESK. The ends were cut back, 4 bases at V and 7 bases at J, with 14 bases in the middle.

The chain has TRBV19 and TRBJ2-3; D not resolved. The V and J ends lost 6 bases and 2 bases respectively, with 3 bases between them. This CDR3 comprises 11 residues. Germline CDR1 reads LNHDA; CDR2 reads SQIVND (reference sequence). The CDR3 DNA sequence: TGTGCCAGTAGGATCACAGATACGCAGTATTTT. It specifies CASRITDTQYF.

As concerns this clonotype: A much larger clone lies a single base off, so this may be a read error. J is TRBJ2-3 and V is TRBV5-4, with 7 nucleotides matching TRBD2. There are 15 residues in the CDR3. CDR1 and CDR2 from the germline V gene are SGHNT and YYREEE (reference sequence). CDR3 coding DNA: TGTGCCAGCGGCTTAGGTGGGAGGGCCTCAGATACGCAGTATTTT. Its protein product is CASGLGGRASDTQYF.

The chain joins TRBV11-2 to TRBJ2-5, with D perhaps matching TRBD1 (5 bases). Trimming took 9 bases from V and 7 from J, leaving 15 bases between them. CDR1 and CDR2 (germline): SGHAT, FQNNGV. The CDR3 extends over 12 amino acids. For the CDR3, the DNA is TGTGCCAGACGTCTCCCGGACACGACCCAGTACTTC. Its translation is CARRLPDTTQYF.

The sample holds many counts of this clonotype. The rearrangement joins TRBV14 to TRBJ2-2; unclear D gene. The CDR3 contains 13 residues. The germline V gene encodes CDR1 SGHDN and CDR2 FVKESK. V was clipped by 0 bases and J by 5 bases, with 4 bases between them. CDR3 DNA sequence: TGTGCCAGCAGCCAAGACTGGACCGGGGAGCTGTTTTTT. The encoded protein is CASSQDWTGELFF.

On this clonotype itself: The conserved closing phenylalanine or tryptophan is absent in this CDR3, likely reflecting a read error. The gene calls are TRBV6-5 and TRBJ2-4, with D possibly TRBD1 on 5 matching bases. Looked up from germline, CDR1 is MNHEY and CDR2 is SVGAGI. The CDR3 is made up of 14 amino acids. DNA for the CDR3: TGTGCGAGCAGTTACGGCAGGGTCGGAAACATTCAGTACTTA. Translated: CASSYGRVGNIQYL.

The chain has TRBV29-1 and TRBJ1-2; 9 nucleotides match TRBD1. CDR3 size: 17 residues. The ends lost 1 base at V and 10 bases at J; junction bases unmatched: 19. The germline V gene encodes CDR1 SQVTM and CDR2 ANQGSEA. For the CDR3, the DNA is TGCAGCGTTGAAGTCGCGGGGCAAACAGGGGGCGGCGATGACTACACCTTC. Translating gives CSVEVAGQTGGGDDYTF.

A remark on this clonotype: Possible read error: a much larger clone is one base away. This rearrangement joins TRBV13 to TRBJ2-7; D perhaps matches TRBD2 (5 bases). Per germline, CDR1 PRHDT and CDR2 FYEKMQ (reference sequence). This CDR3 is 15 amino acids long. Between the trimmed V and J ends, which lost 1 base and 9 bases, there was a span of 19 bases. The CDR3 DNA sequence: TGTGCCAGCAGCTTAGATCGTAGCGAGAATCGCGGGCAGTACTTC. It yields the protein CASSLDRSENRGQYF.

About this clonotype itself: Likely a read error: the CDR3 ends without its conserved phenylalanine or tryptophan. The chain has TRBV12-3 or TRBV12-4 and TRBJ1-1, with D possibly being TRBD1 (5 bases). The CDR3 is 14 residues long. The ends were cut back, 6 bases at V and 7 bases at J, with 18 bases in the middle. As DNA, the CDR3 is TGTGCCAGCAGATCCGGACGGGGGAGCATTGAAGCTTTCATT. It translates to CASRSGRGSIEAFI.

There are many counts of this clonotype. The CDR3: CASSVSRNIQYF. As DNA, the CDR3 is TGTGCCAGCAGTGTCAGTAGGAACATTCAGTACTTC. The chain carries TRBV12-3 or TRBV12-4 and TRBJ2-4; the D is unclear. V was pared by 5 bases and J by 7 bases, with 9 bases between. There are 12 residues in the CDR3.